These 13 T cell receptor beta chains were sequenced from one sample in a study of molecular identifiers for immune sequencing clone quantification. Each CDR3 protein gets one entry after TCRdb re-called the PCR reads with MiXCR. This table has about half a million distinct CDR3 sequences, 20% to 25% appearing once. What was sequenced was naive CD8+ T cells from blood, with Jurkat cell RNA spiked in. As to subset: FACS-sorted CD8+CD4-CCR7+CD45RA+ naive T cells. These receptors all come from a human donor in good health. Some libraries in this study had Jurkat cell RNA spiked in.

This clonotype was seen just once. Mismatch with germline at one junction end may stem from a read error. The chain joins TRBV6-2 or TRBV6-3 to TRBJ2-1, with TRBD2 as a possible D gene (5 bases). This CDR3 comprises 14 residues. Germline lookup yields CDR1 MNHEY and CDR2 SVGEGT. For the CDR3, the DNA is TGTGCCGGCAGTTCGGACTCCAGCTACAATGAGCAGTTCTTC. Amino acids: CAGSSDSSYNEQFF.

In the case of this clonotype: At one of its ends the junction is not consistent with the germline gene, which may arise from a read error. The rearrangement uses TRBV4-1 and TRBJ2-1; no clear D gene. The CDR3 contains 15 residues. Germline CDR1 is MGHRA and CDR2 is YSYEKL. The CDR3: CASSHIDDINNEQLF. The CDR3 DNA reads as TGCGCCAGCAGCCATATCGACGATATAAACAATGAGCAGCTCTTC.

The genes are TRBV19 and TRBJ1-1; no reliable D call. The CDR3 runs to 13 residues. V was shortened by 3 bases and J by 0 bases, with 5 bases between the two germline ends. From germline, CDR1 is LNHDA and CDR2 SQIVND (reference sequence). As DNA, the CDR3 is TGTGCCAGTAGTATTATGGTGAACACTGAAGCTTTCTTT. Protein: CASSIMVNTEAFF.

There are many counts of this clonotype. The chain carries TRBV5-1 and TRBJ2-5, with D maybe TRBD1 (6 bases). Germline V gene lookup returns CDR1 SGHRS and CDR2 YFSETQ. Trimming shortened V by 1 base and J by 4 bases, and 20 bases separated the two germline ends. The CDR3 length is 17 residues. The CDR3 protein is CASSLFSTDQGGETQYF. The CDR3 DNA is TGCGCCAGCAGCTTGTTCTCGACGGACCAAGGGGGAGAGACCCAGTACTTC. The complete variable domain, with remaining parts taken from reference TRBV5-1 and TRBJ2-5, reads KAGVTQTPRYLIKTRGQQVTLSCSPISGHRSVSWYQQTPGQGLQFLFEYFSETQRNKGNFPGRFSGRQFSNSRSEMNVSTLELGDSALYLCASSLFSTDQGGETQYFGPGTRLLVL.

The rearrangement links TRBV12-3 or TRBV12-4 to TRBJ2-3; TRBD2 agrees at 7 bases. The CDR3 spans 16 residues. The J segment lost 4 bases and the V segment lost 5 bases, leaving 12 bases of the junction unmatched. This CDR3 reads CASSLYSGVVADTQYF. In DNA, the CDR3 is TGTGCCAGCAGTCTCTACAGCGGGGTTGTCGCAGATACGCAGTATTTT.

In the case of this clonotype: Likely a read error: the CDR3 ends without its conserved phenylalanine or tryptophan. In DNA form, the CDR3 reads TGTGCCAGTAGTCGGGGGTCGGGTCAGCCCCAGCATCTT. Protein: CASSRGSGQPQHL. The V and J genes are TRBV19 and TRBJ1-5; D might be TRBD1 (5 bases). Trimming stripped 5 bases from V and 6 bases from J, with 11 bases between. Germline V lookup: CDR1 LNHDA, CDR2 SQIVND (reference sequence). This CDR3 is 13 amino acids long.

This clonotype was found many times. The V and J genes are TRBV28 and TRBJ2-7; 10 bases map to TRBD2. The trim removed 5 bases at V and 4 bases at J, leaving 17 bases unmatched. Germline CDR1 is MDHEN and CDR2 is SYDVKM. The CDR3 runs 18 residues. This CDR3 is CASSSKWSGRASVYEQYF. The CDR3 DNA reads as TGTGCCAGCAGTAGCAAATGGAGCGGGAGGGCCTCTGTGTACGAGCAGTACTTC.

This clonotype was seen more than once but under ten times. The chain joins TRBV4-2 to TRBJ1-5; D gene uncertain. CDR3 length: 15 amino acids. Germline V lookup: CDR1 LGHNA, CDR2 YNFKEQ. V dropped 2 bases and J dropped 0 bases, with 8 bases sitting between them. The DNA for the CDR3 is TGTGCCAGCAGCCAAAACAGCCCTAGCAATCAGCCCCAGCATTTT. It encodes CASSQNSPSNQPQHF.

As concerns this clonotype: A clone one base away is much larger, so this may be a read error. This rearrangement joins TRBV7-2 to TRBJ2-7; 12 nucleotides match TRBD2. Germline assignment: CDR1 SGHTA and CDR2 FQGNSA. The V gene end was trimmed by 1 base and the J gene end by 7 bases; junction bases not matched to a gene: 14. CDR3 length: 18 residues. The CDR3 DNA follows: TGTGCCAGCAGCTTAGGCTCTAGCGGGAGGGGCCGGTTTCCGGAGCAGTACTTC. Its protein is CASSLGSSGRGRFPEQYF.

This clonotype was seen a few times. An end of the junction does not agree with germline; a read error may underlie this. CDR3 DNA: TGTGCCTGGAGTAAACGTCCGGGACAACGCTCCTGCGAGCAGTACTTC. As protein: CAWSKRPGQRSCEQYF. The rearrangement joins TRBV30 to TRBJ2-7, with a tentative D call TRBD1 (6 bases). Germline loops: CDR1 GTSNPN, CDR2 SVGIG (reference sequence). The CDR3 covers 16 residues.

Remarks on this clonotype: A much larger clonotype is one base distant, so this may be a read error. The CDR3 end shows no conserved phenylalanine or tryptophan, and so a read error is likely. The chain is built from TRBV7-9 and TRBJ1-1, with D uncertain. Deletions cut 8 bases from V and 1 base from J, with 5 bases between. The CDR3 totals 11 residues. Germline values: CDR1 SEHNR, CDR2 FQNEAQ (reference sequence). CDR3 sequence (DNA): TGTGCCAGCGGCGAGAACACTGAAGCTTTCTCT. Amino acids: CASGENTEAFS.

This clonotype was detected ten times or more. Relative to the germline gene, one junction end is altered; a read error may explain this. The J gene is TRBJ1-1, the V gene TRBV4-3; D gene uncertain. The CDR3 loop spans 13 amino acids. Germline loops: CDR1 LGHNA, CDR2 YSLEER. CDR3 bases: TGTGCCAGCAGCCAAGACTCGGGGACTGAAGCTTTCTTT. This codes for CASSQDSGTEAFF.

V gene TRBV7-9 combines with J gene TRBJ2-7, with D tentatively TRBD2 (5 bases). CDR3 length: 15 amino acids. Germline V lookup: CDR1 SEHNR, CDR2 FQNEAQ (reference sequence). Trimming took off 5 bases at V and 3 bases at J, with 17 bases between the two ends. The CDR3 nucleotides read TGTGCCAGCAGCGTGAAGTCCGGAGGTAGCTACGAGCAGTACTTC. This gives the protein CASSVKSGGSYEQYF.